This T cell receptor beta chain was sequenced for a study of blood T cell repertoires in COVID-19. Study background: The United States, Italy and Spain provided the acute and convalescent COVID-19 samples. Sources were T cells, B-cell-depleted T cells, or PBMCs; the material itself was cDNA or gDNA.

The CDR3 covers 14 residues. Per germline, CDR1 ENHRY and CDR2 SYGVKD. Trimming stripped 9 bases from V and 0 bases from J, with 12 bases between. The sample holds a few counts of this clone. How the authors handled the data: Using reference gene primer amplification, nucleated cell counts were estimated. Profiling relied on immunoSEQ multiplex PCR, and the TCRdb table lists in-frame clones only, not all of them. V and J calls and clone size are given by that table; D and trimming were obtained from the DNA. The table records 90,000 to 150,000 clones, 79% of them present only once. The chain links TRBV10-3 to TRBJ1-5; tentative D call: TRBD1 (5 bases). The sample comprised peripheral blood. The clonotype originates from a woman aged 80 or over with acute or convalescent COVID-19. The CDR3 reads CAICDSHSNQPQHF. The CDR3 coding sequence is TGTGCCATATGCGACAGCCATAGCAATCAGCCCCAGCATTTT.